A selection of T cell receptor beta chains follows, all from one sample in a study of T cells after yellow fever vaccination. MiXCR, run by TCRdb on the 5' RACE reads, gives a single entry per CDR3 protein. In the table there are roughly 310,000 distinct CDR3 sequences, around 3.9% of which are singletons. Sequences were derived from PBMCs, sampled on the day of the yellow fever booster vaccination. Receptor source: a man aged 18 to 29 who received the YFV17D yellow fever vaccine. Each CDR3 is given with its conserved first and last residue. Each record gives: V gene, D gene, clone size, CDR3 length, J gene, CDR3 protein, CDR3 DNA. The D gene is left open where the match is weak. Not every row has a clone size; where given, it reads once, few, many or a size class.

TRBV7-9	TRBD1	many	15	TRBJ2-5	CASRTDRGKRETQYF	TGTGCCAGCAGAACGGACAGGGGGAAAAGAGAGACCCAGTACTTC
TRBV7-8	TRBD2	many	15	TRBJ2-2	CASSRTSDFPGELFF	TGTGCCAGCAGCAGGACTAGCGATTTTCCCGGGGAGCTGTTTTTT
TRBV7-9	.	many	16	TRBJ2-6	CASSPTTASGANVLTF	TGTGCCAGCAGCCCTACCACCGCCTCTGGGGCCAACGTCCTGACTTTC
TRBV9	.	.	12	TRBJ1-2	CASSAQGYGYTF	TGTGCCAGCAGCGCTCAGGGATATGGCTACACCTTC
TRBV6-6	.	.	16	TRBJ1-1	CASSHPSLRMNTEAFF	TGTGCCAGCAGCCACCCCTCGCTTCGCATGAACACTGAAGCTTTCTTT
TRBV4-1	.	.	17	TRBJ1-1	CASSQSPEGRMNTEAFF	TGCGCCAGCAGCCAATCCCCCGAAGGGCGCATGAACACTGAAGCTTTCTTT
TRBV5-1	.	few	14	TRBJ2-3	CASSWGIGVQAQYF	TGCGCCAGCAGCTGGGGGATTGGGGTTCAGGCGCAGTATTTT
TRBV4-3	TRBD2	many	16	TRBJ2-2	CASSQSGTSYTGELFF	TGCGCCAGCAGCCAGAGTGGGACTAGCTACACCGGGGAGCTGTTTTTT
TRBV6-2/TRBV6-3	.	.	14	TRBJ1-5	CASSGSIGNQPQHF	TGTGCCAGCAGTGGTTCAATAGGCAATCAGCCCCAGCATTTT
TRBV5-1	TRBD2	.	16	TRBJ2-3	CASSLTGTSGTDTQYF	TGCGCCAGCAGCTTAACCGGGACTAGCGGCACAGATACGCAGTATTTT
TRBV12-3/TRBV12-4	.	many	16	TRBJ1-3	CASSLGGISTGNTIYF	TGTGCCAGCAGTTTAGGAGGTATTTCGACTGGAAACACCATATATTTT
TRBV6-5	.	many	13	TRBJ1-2	CASRSTGADGYTF	TGTGCCAGCCGTTCGACGGGTGCCGATGGCTACACCTTC
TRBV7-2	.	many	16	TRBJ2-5	CASSLAGTTPRETQYF	TGTGCCAGCAGCTTAGCAGGGACGACCCCGAGAGAGACCCAGTACTTC
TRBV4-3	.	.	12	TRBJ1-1	CASSQESERAFF	TGCGCCAGCAGCCAAGAGAGCGAGAGGGCTTTCTTT
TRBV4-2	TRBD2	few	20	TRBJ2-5	CASSQDPASGVPRGKETQYF	TGTGCCAGCAGCCAAGATCCGGCTAGCGGGGTACCCCGGGGGAAAGAGACCCAGTACTTC
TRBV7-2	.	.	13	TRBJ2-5	CASSLRLGRTQYF	TGTGCCAGCAGCTTAAGGTTGGGGCGAACCCAGTACTTC